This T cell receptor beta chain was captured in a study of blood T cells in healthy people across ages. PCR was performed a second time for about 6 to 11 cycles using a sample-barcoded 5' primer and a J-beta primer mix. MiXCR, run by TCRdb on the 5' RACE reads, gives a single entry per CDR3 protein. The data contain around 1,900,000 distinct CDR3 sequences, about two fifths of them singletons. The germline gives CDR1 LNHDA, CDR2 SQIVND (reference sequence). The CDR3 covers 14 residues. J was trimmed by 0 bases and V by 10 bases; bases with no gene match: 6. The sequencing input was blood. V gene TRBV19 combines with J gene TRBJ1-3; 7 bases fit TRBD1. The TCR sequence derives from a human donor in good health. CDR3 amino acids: CATGQAVSGNTIYF. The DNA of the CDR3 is TGTGCCACCGGACAGGCCGTCTCTGGAAACACCATATATTTT.